This T cell receptor beta chain was recovered during a study of regulatory T cells in long-lasting Graves disease. Whole-study context: Graves' patients diagnosed newly had used antithyroid drugs under 3 months. Study-level findings and limits: Persistent Graves' patients had lower TCR diversity than newly diagnosed ones.

CDR1 DFQATT and CDR2 SNEGSKA come from the germline V gene (reference sequence). The CDR3 length is 11 residues. V lost 6 bases to trimming and J lost 10 bases; unmatched junction nucleotides: 6. Note on this clonotype: Its antigen is unidentified. Possible read error: a much larger clone is one base away.

Time point noted: newly diagnosed GD, antithyroid drugs for less than 3 months. From RNA extracted from PBMCs, the TCR library was made. Building of the TCR beta libraries involved iRepertoire HTBI primers and Arm-PCR of CDR3 regions. TCRdb recomputed calls from the multiplex PCR reads with MiXCR, one row per CDR3 protein. The sample lists about 440,000 distinct CDR3 sequences, around 17% occurring once. These sequences were also reported in another study, on T cells in Graves' hyperthyroidism and ophthalmopathy. As that study records: Recently diagnosed hyperthyroidism of less than 2 months' duration affected patients aged 18 to 65. The TCR CDR3 first-round RT-PCR relied on the HTBI primer set.

The TCR was taken from a woman aged 18-35 years with Graves disease. The chain couples TRBV20-1 to TRBJ2-1; 7 positions match TRBD1. The specimen was peripheral blood mononuclear cells (PBMCs), collected at new diagnosis, from a patient treated with antithyroid drugs. The CDR3 DNA reads TGCAGTGCAAGACAGGGTGAAGAGCAGTTCTTC. It codes for CSARQGEEQFF.